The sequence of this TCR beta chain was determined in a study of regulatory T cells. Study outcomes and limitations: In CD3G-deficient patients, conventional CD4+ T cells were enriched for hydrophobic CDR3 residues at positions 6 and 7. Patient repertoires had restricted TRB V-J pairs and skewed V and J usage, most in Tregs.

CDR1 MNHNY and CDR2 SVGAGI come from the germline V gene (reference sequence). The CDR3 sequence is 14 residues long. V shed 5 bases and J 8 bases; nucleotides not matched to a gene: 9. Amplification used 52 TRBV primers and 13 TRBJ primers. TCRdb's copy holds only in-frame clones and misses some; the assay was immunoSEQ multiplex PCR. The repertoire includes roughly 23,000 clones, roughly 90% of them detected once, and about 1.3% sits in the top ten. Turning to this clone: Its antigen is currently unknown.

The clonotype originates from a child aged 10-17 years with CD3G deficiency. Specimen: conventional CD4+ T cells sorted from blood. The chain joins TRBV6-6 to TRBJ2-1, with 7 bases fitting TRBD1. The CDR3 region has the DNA TGTGCCAGCAGTAAAGGACAGGTAGTAGATGAGCAGTTCTTC. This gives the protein CASSKGQVVDEQFF.